The 28 T cell receptor beta chains listed next were all sequenced from one sample in a study of technical replicates of blood from several donors. The table came from immunoSEQ multiplex PCR; TCRdb's copy has only in-frame clones and leaves some out. Found here are roughly 13,000 clones, around 82% of them singletons; the top ten hold around 9.9%. Sequencing was done on a sample of PBMCs. The receptors were gathered from a human donor in good health.

The chain recombines TRBV30 with TRBJ1-6, with a weak D call TRBD1 (6 bases). Trimming took 4 bases from V and 8 from J, leaving 12 bases between them. Germline CDR1 GTSNPN, CDR2 SVGIG (reference sequence). There are 13 residues in the CDR3. The CDR3 coding sequence is TGTGCCTGGAACGGAGGGGGGGATTCACCCCTCCACTTT. It codes for CAWNGGGDSPLHF.

The chain recombines TRBV11-2 with TRBJ2-3; 9 bases fit TRBD1. Germline V gene data show CDR1 as SGHAT and CDR2 as FQNNGV. The trim removed 5 bases at V and 6 bases at J, leaving 6 bases unmatched. The CDR3 totals 14 residues. Here the CDR3 reads CASSERTGVDTQYF. The CDR3 DNA sequence: TGTGCCAGCAGCGAACGGACAGGGGTGGATACGCAGTATTTT. The variable domain in full, completed from reference TRBV11-2 and TRBJ2-3, reads EAGVAQSPRYKIIEKRQSVAFWCNPISGHATLYWYQQILGQGPKLLIQFQNNGVVDDSQLPKDRFSAERLKGVDSTLKIQPAKLEDSAVYLCASSERTGVDTQYFGPGTRLTVL.

This rearrangement joins TRBV19 to TRBJ2-1; TRBD2 aligns across 8 bases. J gave up 9 bases and V 4 bases, and 8 bases lay outside the gene matches. This CDR3 comprises 14 residues. Per the germline V gene, CDR1 is LNHDA and CDR2 is SQIVND (reference sequence). The CDR3 protein is CASSTSGSFGEQFF. DNA of the CDR3: TGTGCCAGTAGTACTAGCGGGTCGTTTGGTGAGCAGTTCTTC.

The chain has TRBV11-2 and TRBJ2-2; possible D gene TRBD2, 6 bases. Germline assignment: CDR1 SGHAT and CDR2 FQNNGV. The CDR3 totals 15 residues. The ends were cut back, 2 bases at V and 2 bases at J, with 9 bases in the middle. The CDR3 nucleotides are TGTGCCAGCAGCTTAAGCGGGCTCAACACCGGGGAGCTGTTTTTT. Translation gives CASSLSGLNTGELFF. The complete variable domain, with remaining parts taken from reference TRBV11-2 and TRBJ2-2, reads EAGVAQSPRYKIIEKRQSVAFWCNPISGHATLYWYQQILGQGPKLLIQFQNNGVVDDSQLPKDRFSAERLKGVDSTLKIQPAKLEDSAVYLCASSLSGLNTGELFFGEGSRLTVL.

V usage is TRBV10-2 and J usage is TRBJ2-3; 8 bases line up with TRBD2. The CDR3 sequence is 15 residues long. Germline assignment: CDR1 WSHSY and CDR2 SAAADI. J lost 2 bases, V lost 6 bases, and 7 bases had no gene match. The CDR3 loop reads CASSMGLGNTDTQYF. In DNA, the CDR3 is TGCGCCAGCAGCATGGGACTAGGGAACACAGATACGCAGTATTTT.

This rearrangement joins TRBV30 to TRBJ2-1; 8 bases map to TRBD2. The CDR3 length is 14 residues. The trim removed 3 bases at V and 9 bases at J, leaving 10 bases unmatched. From germline, CDR1 is GTSNPN and CDR2 SVGIG (reference sequence). The CDR3 DNA reads as TGTGCCTGGAGCTCCGGGACTAGAGAGGGTGAGCAGTTCTTC. The encoded protein is CAWSSGTREGEQFF.

This clone was counted a few times. The CDR3 nucleotides are TGTGCCAGCAGAACGTGGCGGGGGAGCTATGGCTACACCTTC. Its protein product is CASRTWRGSYGYTF. This sequence joins TRBV5-8 and TRBJ1-2; D is perhaps TRBD1 (5 bases). The CDR3 totals 14 residues. CDR1 and CDR2 from the germline V gene are SGHTS and YDEGEE. The germline V and J ends were trimmed by 5 bases and 4 bases, with 15 bases remaining between them.

The chain combines TRBV5-1 with TRBJ1-2; TRBD1 matches 8 bases. There are 14 residues in the CDR3. The V gene's germline CDR1 is SGHRS and CDR2 YFSETQ. The ends lost 3 bases at V and 3 bases at J; junction bases unmatched: 4. Here the CDR3 reads CASSSDRDYYGYTF. The CDR3 DNA sequence: TGCGCCAGCAGCTCGGACAGGGATTACTATGGCTACACCTTC.

This clone has only one observation. The V gene is TRBV5-1, the J gene TRBJ1-3; perhaps TRBD1 as D (5 bases). Trimming left V 2 bases short and J 5 bases short, with 20 bases between. The CDR3 is made up of 17 amino acids. Germline V gene data show CDR1 as SGHRS and CDR2 as YFSETQ. The CDR3 loop reads CASSFESGPSRRNTIYF. Written as DNA, the CDR3 is TGCGCCAGCAGCTTCGAGTCAGGGCCCTCCCGAAGAAACACCATATATTTT.

V usage is TRBV5-1 and J usage is TRBJ1-2; the match to TRBD1 covers 8 bases. CDR1 is SGHRS, CDR2 YFSETQ, per germline. This CDR3 region has 16 residues. The V segment lost 4 bases and the J segment 0 bases; nucleotides outside the gene matches: 8. The DNA for the CDR3 is TGCGCCAGCAGCCCGGACAGGGATCCTGCTAACTATGGCTACACCTTC. Protein product: CASSPDRDPANYGYTF.

This clone has only a few counts. Other DNA sequences from this sample encode an identical CDR3 as well. The V gene is TRBV6-4, the J gene TRBJ2-1; TRBD2 aligns across 12 bases. The CDR3 has 15 residues. Germline V gene lookup returns CDR1 MRHNA and CDR2 SNTAGT. The J segment lost 6 bases and the V segment lost 0 bases, leaving 0 bases of the junction unmatched. CDR3 nucleotides: TGTGCCAGCAGTGACTCGACTAGCGGGAGCAATGAGCAGTTCTTC. Amino acids: CASSDSTSGSNEQFF.

The CDR3 spells CASSGGLAGDYEQYF. Here the CDR3 DNA reads TGTGCCAGCAGTGGCGGACTAGCGGGAGACTACGAGCAGTACTTC. The chain uses TRBV6-5 and TRBJ2-7; 13 bases align to TRBD2. Germline V lookup: CDR1 MNHEY, CDR2 SVGAGI. CDR3 size: 15 residues. Unmatched junction bases numbered 4, after V lost 5 bases and J lost 3 bases.

The rearrangement uses TRBV18 and TRBJ2-7, with TRBD1 matching 7 bases. V lost 2 bases to trimming and J lost 3 bases; unmatched junction nucleotides: 13. CDR1 and CDR2 (germline): KGHSH, LQKENI. The CDR3 runs to 17 residues. The CDR3 sequence: CASSPAFGQERSYEQYF. CDR3 nucleotide sequence: TGTGCCAGCTCACCAGCATTTGGACAGGAGAGGAGCTACGAGCAGTACTTC.

The DNA for the CDR3 is TGTGCCAGCAGCTTGCGTCAAGAGACCCAGTACTTC. It yields the protein CASSLRQETQYF. The chain combines TRBV13 with TRBJ2-5; no clear D. Germline values: CDR1 PRHDT, CDR2 FYEKMQ (reference sequence). V was clipped by 3 bases and J by 2 bases, with 4 bases between them. CDR3 size: 12 residues.

The rearrangement joins TRBV27 to TRBJ2-7, with D possibly matching TRBD2 (5 bases). CDR1 MNHEY and CDR2 SMNVEV come from the germline V gene (reference sequence). The CDR3 is 13 amino acids. V was pared by 10 bases and J by 2 bases, with 15 bases between. The CDR3, as DNA: TGTGCCACCAGAGAGGGATTACCCTACGAGCAGTACTTC. This sequence encodes CATREGLPYEQYF.

The V call is TRBV4-1, the J call TRBJ2-1, with D tentatively TRBD2 (6 bases). The CDR3 is 16 residues long. CDR1 and CDR2 (germline): MGHRA, YSYEKL. The germline V and J ends were trimmed by 0 bases and 5 bases, with 14 bases remaining between them. For the CDR3, the DNA is TGCGCCAGCAGCCAAGAACGGGGGTGGGGCAACAATGAGCAGTTCTTC. It yields the protein CASSQERGWGNNEQFF.

J is TRBJ2-7 and V is TRBV4-3; D perhaps matches TRBD1 (5 bases). V lost 5 bases and J 2 bases, leaving 19 bases between the germline ends. Germline CDR1 reads LGHNA; CDR2 reads YSLEER. There are 16 residues in the CDR3. In nucleotides, the CDR3 is TGCGCCAGCAGCTACACCGTTTCGGAACAGGCCTACGAGCAGTACTTC. Residues: CASSYTVSEQAYEQYF.

The chain employs TRBV5-1 and TRBJ2-7, with D maybe TRBD2 (5 bases). Germline V CDR1 and CDR2: SGHRS, YFSETQ. The ends were cut back, 2 bases at V and 4 bases at J, with 10 bases in the middle. This CDR3 region has 13 residues. The CDR3 DNA is TGCGCCAGCAGCTTACGAGGGATGTACGAGCAGTACTTC. It specifies CASSLRGMYEQYF. Full variable domain (outside the CDR3, taken from reference TRBV5-1 and TRBJ2-7): KAGVTQTPRYLIKTRGQQVTLSCSPISGHRSVSWYQQTPGQGLQFLFEYFSETQRNKGNFPGRFSGRQFSNSRSEMNVSTLELGDSALYLCASSLRGMYEQYFGPGTRLTVT.

This rearrangement joins TRBV7-2 to TRBJ2-1, with D possibly matching TRBD2 (5 bases). The germline V and J ends were trimmed by 1 base and 5 bases, with 9 bases remaining between them. Germline V lookup: CDR1 SGHTA, CDR2 FQGNSA. The CDR3 length is 14 residues. CDR3 in DNA: TGTGCCAGCAGCTTAGGTGGACTGAACAATGAGCAGTTCTTC. It translates to CASSLGGLNNEQFF.

The V and J genes are TRBV18 and TRBJ2-5; 10 bases agree with TRBD2. Germline V gene lookup returns CDR1 KGHSH and CDR2 LQKENI. CDR3 length equals 15 residues. J lost 4 bases, V lost 3 bases, and 5 bases had no gene match. The CDR3 region is CASSPPGLAIETQYF. The CDR3 coding sequence is TGTGCCAGCTCACCGCCGGGACTAGCGATAGAGACCCAGTACTTC.

V is TRBV10-1 and J is TRBJ1-1; possibly TRBD1 for D (5 bases). CDR3 length equals 14 residues. Looked up from germline, CDR1 is WNHNN and CDR2 is SYGVQD (reference sequence). Trimming took off 5 bases at V and 1 base at J, with 11 bases between the two ends. The CDR3 bases are TGCGCCAGCAGTAGGGACTTTTCGAACACTGAAGCTTTCTTT. Encoded protein: CASSRDFSNTEAFF.

This chain joins TRBV15 and TRBJ1-5, with D uncertain. CDR1 is LNHNV, CDR2 YYDKDF, per germline (reference sequence). V gave up 3 bases and J gave up 6 bases, with 12 bases separating them. CDR3 length: 14 residues. Written as DNA, the CDR3 is TGTGCCACCAGCAGGTCCATTCCAGGTCAGCCCCAGCATTTT. The encoded protein is CATSRSIPGQPQHF.

The CDR3 coding sequence is TGTGCCAGCAGCTTGCCCAGACAGGGCCACACCAAAAACATTCAGTACTTC. The encoded protein is CASSLPRQGHTKNIQYF. The J gene is TRBJ2-4, the V gene TRBV5-6, with 7 nucleotides matching TRBD1. In germline, CDR1 is SGHDT, CDR2 YYEEEE. The CDR3 extends over 17 amino acids. After removal of 1 base from V and 2 bases from J, the junction contained 9 bases not matched to a gene.

The chain recombines TRBV27 with TRBJ2-1; TRBD2 aligns across 10 bases. The ends lost 8 bases at V and 9 bases at J; junction bases unmatched: 10. Per germline, CDR1 MNHEY and CDR2 SMNVEV (reference sequence). This CDR3 contains 14 residues. DNA of the CDR3: TGTGCCAGCGGGGTTGCTAGCGGGAGCGGTGAGCAGTTCTTC. Its translation: CASGVASGSGEQFF.

The chain employs TRBV11-3 and TRBJ2-2, with 11 bases matching TRBD2. V was clipped by 3 bases and J by 1 base; unmatched bases: 4. This CDR3 has 17 residues. Germline V CDR1 and CDR2: SGHNT, YENEEA. The CDR3 region is CASSFLAGGGNTGELFF. The CDR3, as DNA: TGTGCCAGCAGCTTCTTAGCGGGAGGGGGGAACACCGGGGAGCTGTTTTTT. Using reference TRBV11-3 and TRBJ2-2 for the parts outside the CDR3, the full variable domain is EAGVVQSPRYKIIEKKQPVAFWCNPISGHNTLYWYLQNLGQGPELLIRYENEEAVDDSQLPKDRFSAERLKGVDSTLKIQPAELGDSAVYLCASSFLAGGGNTGELFFGEGSRLTVL.

The genes are TRBV18 and TRBJ2-4; maybe TRBD2 (6 bases). Germline V gene lookup returns CDR1 KGHSH and CDR2 LQKENI. V was cut by 2 bases and J by 4 bases, with 9 bases left in between. The CDR3 loop spans 14 amino acids. CDR3 protein: CASSPAGTKNIQYF. In DNA form, the CDR3 reads TGTGCCAGCTCACCAGCGGGGACGAAAAACATTCAGTACTTC.

The chain combines TRBV19 with TRBJ1-1, with 8 bases lining up with TRBD1. V lost 7 bases, J lost 6 bases, and 4 bases stayed unmatched. The CDR3 loop spans 12 amino acids. Germline V gene data show CDR1 as LNHDA and CDR2 as SQIVND (reference sequence). Here the CDR3 reads CASTQGAAEAFF. The DNA of the CDR3 is TGTGCCAGTACCCAGGGGGCCGCTGAAGCTTTCTTT. The full variable domain, with the rest looked up from reference TRBV19 and TRBJ1-1, is DGGITQSPKYLFRKEGQNVTLSCEQNLNHDAMYWYRQDPGQGLRLIYYSQIVNDFQKGDIAEGYSVSREKKESFPLTVTSAQKNPTAFYLCASTQGAAEAFFGQGTRLTVV.

The chain combines TRBV5-1 with TRBJ2-3; 8 bases map to TRBD1. Germline CDR1 reads SGHRS; CDR2 reads YFSETQ. The V and J ends lost 3 bases and 3 bases, in that order; junction bases with no gene match: 6. The CDR3 extends over 15 amino acids. Here the CDR3 reads CASSSGQEGTDTQYF. The CDR3 DNA is TGCGCCAGCAGCTCGGGACAGGAGGGGACAGATACGCAGTATTTT.